This T cell receptor beta chain was captured in a study of CD8+ T cells in alopecia areata. The treatment denotes: oral pan-JAK inhibitor, 5-10 mg twice daily. CD4+ and CD8+ T cells were sorted from PBMCs. General study results and limits: Sequencing of scalp samples also captures resident alphabeta T cells of normal skin. Tofacitinib delivered significant drops in scalp clonality and in expanded CD8+ clones among the top 100. Normal scalp had lower clonality than lesional scalp, with alopecia totalis/universalis lesions showing this most strongly.

This CDR3 has 16 residues. Trimming stripped 4 bases from V and 1 base from J, with 14 bases between. Germline V CDR1 and CDR2: MNHEY, SMNVEV (reference sequence). Sequencing templates came from extracted RNA that was reverse transcribed into cDNA. Generated by immunoSEQ multiplex PCR, the TCRdb table keeps only in-frame clones and is missing some. The sample includes 120,000 to 150,000 clones, 85% to 90% of them seen just once. Regarding this clone: As yet, its antigen is unknown.

This clonotype was sampled from a human donor with alopecia areata. Source: CD8+ T cells sorted from blood, taken at week 4, from a patient treated with tofacitinib. The chain has TRBV27 and TRBJ1-5, with D possibly TRBD1 on 6 matching bases. CDR3 sequence (DNA): TGTGCCAGCAGTTCCAACAGGGAAGGGAGCAATCAGCCCCAGCATTTT. This encodes CASSSNREGSNQPQHF.